These 16 T cell receptor beta chains came from one sample sequenced in a study of PD-L1 blockade in urothelial cancer. Profiled with immunoSEQ multiplex PCR; TCRdb holds only in-frame clones, not every one. The data show around 46,000 clones, roughly four fifths seen once. Time point described: peripheral blood 6 weeks after treatment start. Specimen: PBMCs, collected around atezolizumab (anti-PD-L1) treatment. The receptors were gathered from a man aged 60-69 years with urothelial cancer.

CDR3 protein: CASSPGHGVGYEQYF. The CDR3 nucleotides read TGTGCCAGCAGCCCCGGACATGGGGTGGGCTACGAGCAGTACTTC. The chain is built from TRBV7-8 and TRBJ2-7; tentatively, D is TRBD1 (5 bases). The V and J ends lost 5 bases and 3 bases respectively, with 17 bases between them. CDR3 size: 15 residues. CDR1 and CDR2 from the germline V gene are SGHVS and FQNEAQ.

This chain connects TRBV10-3 to TRBJ1-1, with TRBD1 matching over 7 bases. CDR3 size: 13 residues. CDR1 is ENHRY, CDR2 SYGVKD, per germline. V gave up 11 bases and J gave up 3 bases; unmatched junction bases: 9. The CDR3 DNA reads TGTGCCGCCTCGGGACAGCGAGACACTGAAGCTTTCTTT. This encodes CAASGQRDTEAFF.

The V and J genes are TRBV11-2 and TRBJ2-5; D gene unclear. CDR3 length: 13 amino acids. Germline V lookup: CDR1 SGHAT, CDR2 FQNNGV. Trimming pared 2 bases from V and 4 bases from J, leaving 8 bases between. CDR3 protein: CASSLLTVETQYF. DNA for the CDR3: TGTGCCAGCAGCTTACTTACAGTAGAGACCCAGTACTTC.

V usage is TRBV19 and J usage is TRBJ1-3; 8 bases fit TRBD1. V shed 6 bases and J 7 bases; nucleotides not matched to a gene: 8. The CDR3 has 14 amino acids. Germline CDR1 LNHDA, CDR2 SQIVND (reference sequence). CDR3: CASRPDRAGNTIYF. As DNA, the CDR3 is TGTGCCAGTAGACCGGACAGGGCGGGTAACACCATATATTTT.

This sequence joins TRBV29-1 and TRBJ2-7, with 7 bases fitting TRBD1. CDR1 is SQVTM and CDR2 is ANQGSEA in the germline V gene. This CDR3 spans 13 amino acids. After removal of 7 bases from V and 3 bases from J, the junction contained 9 bases not matched to a gene. The CDR3 sequence is CSAEGARGYEQYF. CDR3 nucleotides: TGCAGCGCCGAGGGGGCGAGGGGCTACGAGCAGTACTTC.

V usage is TRBV5-4 and J usage is TRBJ2-7, with 13 bases that match TRBD2. The V segment lost 2 bases and the J segment 0 bases; nucleotides outside the gene matches: 14. There are 20 residues in the CDR3. Germline V gene sequence: CDR1 SGHNT, CDR2 YYREEE (reference sequence). CDR3 residues: CASSFKSGTSGASSSYEQYF. CDR3 nucleotides: TGTGCCAGCAGCTTTAAGTCCGGGACTAGCGGGGCCTCAAGCTCCTACGAGCAGTACTTC.

This clone qualifies as medium-sized (0.01 to 0.1%). The chain links TRBV7-9 to TRBJ2-1; 7 bases fit TRBD1. CDR1 is SEHNR and CDR2 is FQNEAQ in the germline V gene (reference sequence). V lost 4 bases and J lost 4; bases outside the gene matches: 7. This CDR3 is built from 15 residues. The CDR3 coding sequence is TGTGCCAGCAGCTCAGGACAGGCCGAATACAATGAGCAGTTCTTC. The encoded protein is CASSSGQAEYNEQFF. Using reference TRBV7-9 and TRBJ2-1 for the parts outside the CDR3, the full variable domain is DTGVSQNPRHKITKRGQNVTFRCDPISEHNRLYWYRQTLGQGPEFLTYFQNEAQLEKSRLLSDRFSAERPKGSFSTLEIQRTEQGDSAMYLCASSSGQAEYNEQFFGPGTRLTVL.

This chain uses TRBV28 with TRBJ1-2; 7 bases are shared with TRBD1. V was clipped by 1 base and J by 2 bases; unmatched bases: 7. Germline assignment: CDR1 MDHEN and CDR2 SYDVKM. The CDR3 totals 16 residues. CDR3 DNA sequence: TGTGCCAGCAGTTTATTAGCAGCGACAGGGAACTATGGCTACACCTTC. This gives the protein CASSLLAATGNYGYTF.

This chain joins TRBV19 and TRBJ2-5, with 7 bases matching TRBD2. Germline V gene data show CDR1 as LNHDA and CDR2 as SQIVND (reference sequence). This CDR3 spans 16 amino acids. V trimming: 4 bases; J trimming: 5 bases; junction bases outside the gene matches: 13. This CDR3 is CASSTREVAPMETQYF. CDR3 DNA sequence: TGTGCCAGTAGTACCCGGGAGGTTGCGCCTATGGAGACCCAGTACTTC.

The gene calls are TRBV18 and TRBJ2-5, with 9 nucleotides matching TRBD2. J lost 4 bases, V lost 2 bases, and 8 bases had no gene match. Germline-derived CDR1 and CDR2 are KGHSH and LQKENI. This CDR3 is built from 16 residues. The DNA of the CDR3 is TGTGCCAGCTCACCATCCAGCGGGGGGACTTCAGAGACCCAGTACTTC. Protein sequence: CASSPSSGGTSETQYF.

This clone has just one count. V is TRBV5-1 and J is TRBJ1-1, with D tentatively TRBD1 (5 bases). The germline gives CDR1 SGHRS, CDR2 YFSETQ. The CDR3 consists of 16 residues. V shed 0 bases and J shed 0 bases, with 12 bases lying between them. CDR3: CASSLVNDRMNTEAFF. The CDR3 DNA reads as TGCGCCAGCAGCTTGGTGAACGACAGAATGAACACTGAAGCTTTCTTT. Combining the CDR3 with reference TRBV5-1 and TRBJ1-1 gives the whole variable domain KAGVTQTPRYLIKTRGQQVTLSCSPISGHRSVSWYQQTPGQGLQFLFEYFSETQRNKGNFPGRFSGRQFSNSRSEMNVSTLELGDSALYLCASSLVNDRMNTEAFFGQGTRLTVV.

The V and J genes are TRBV18 and TRBJ2-2; no clear D gene. CDR3 length: 15 amino acids. Germline CDR1 is KGHSH and CDR2 is LQKENI. Trimming left V 5 bases short and J 1 base short, with 11 bases between. Here the CDR3 DNA reads TGTGCCAGCTCAACCAGCGACCAGAACACCGGGGAGCTGTTTTTT. Residues: CASSTSDQNTGELFF.

This clone was observed a handful of times. The chain is built from TRBV28 and TRBJ1-4, with D possibly TRBD1 on 6 matching bases. Germline V gene sequence: CDR1 MDHEN, CDR2 SYDVKM. Trimming took 2 bases from V and 7 from J, leaving 23 bases between them. The CDR3 extends over 18 amino acids. The CDR3 DNA follows: TGTGCCAGCAGTTTAGAGGACACGGAGCTTAGGGGGACTGAAAAACTGTTTTTT. Protein product: CASSLEDTELRGTEKLFF.

CDR3 protein: CASRDRGIKTNEKLFF. The CDR3 coding sequence is TGTGCCAGCCGAGACAGGGGTATAAAAACTAATGAAAAACTGTTTTTT. The rearrangement uses TRBV6-4 and TRBJ1-4; 8 bases are shared with TRBD1. V trimming: 8 bases; J trimming: 1 base; junction bases outside the gene matches: 9. CDR1 and CDR2 from the germline V gene are MRHNA and SNTAGT. This CDR3 comprises 16 residues.

The V call is TRBV7-2, the J call TRBJ2-2; TRBD2 is a possible D gene (6 bases). Germline CDR1 SGHTA, CDR2 FQGNSA. Trimming removed 7 bases at V and 0 bases at J, with 18 bases between. This CDR3 is built from 17 residues. DNA for the CDR3: TGTGCCAGCACCTTTGCGGGGAGGATGGCGAACACCGGGGAGCTGTTTTTT. Translated: CASTFAGRMANTGELFF.

This clone was observed a handful of times. The chain has TRBV30 and TRBJ1-1; D is undetermined. V was clipped by 4 bases and J by 0 bases, with 9 bases between them. CDR3 length: 13 amino acids. CDR1 is GTSNPN, CDR2 SVGIG, per germline (reference sequence). The CDR3 is CAWMSRLNTEAFF. CDR3 bases: TGTGCCTGGATGTCGAGGTTGAACACTGAAGCTTTCTTT.